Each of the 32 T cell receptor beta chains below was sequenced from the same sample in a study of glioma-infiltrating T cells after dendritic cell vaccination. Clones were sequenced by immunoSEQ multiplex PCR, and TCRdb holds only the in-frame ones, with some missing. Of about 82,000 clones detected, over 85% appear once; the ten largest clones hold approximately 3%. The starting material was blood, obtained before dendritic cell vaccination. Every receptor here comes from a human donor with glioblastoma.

The CDR3 protein is CAWSVRGGANVLTF. CDR3 coding DNA: TGTGCCTGGAGTGTACGGGGGGGGGCCAACGTCCTGACTTTC. V and J are TRBV30 and TRBJ2-6; TRBD2 is a possible D gene (6 bases). V shed 0 bases and J shed 4 bases, with 7 bases lying between them. CDR3 length equals 14 residues. Germline loops: CDR1 GTSNPN, CDR2 SVGIG (reference sequence).

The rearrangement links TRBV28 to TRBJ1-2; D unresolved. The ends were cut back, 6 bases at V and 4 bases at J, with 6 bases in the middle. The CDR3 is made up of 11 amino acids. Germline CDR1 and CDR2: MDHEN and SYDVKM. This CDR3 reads CASSVSYGYTF. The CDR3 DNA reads TGTGCCAGCAGCGTTTCCTATGGCTACACCTTC.

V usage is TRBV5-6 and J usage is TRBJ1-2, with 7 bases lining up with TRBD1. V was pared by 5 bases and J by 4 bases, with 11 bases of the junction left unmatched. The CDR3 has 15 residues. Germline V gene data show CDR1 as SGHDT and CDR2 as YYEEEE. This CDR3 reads CASRENAGTVYGYTF. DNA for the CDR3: TGTGCCAGCAGGGAAAACGCCGGGACAGTCTATGGCTACACCTTC.

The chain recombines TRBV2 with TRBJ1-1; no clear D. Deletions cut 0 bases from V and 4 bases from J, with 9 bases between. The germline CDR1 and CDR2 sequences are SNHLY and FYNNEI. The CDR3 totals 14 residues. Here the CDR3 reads CASSEALAGTEAFF. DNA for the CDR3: TGTGCCAGCAGTGAAGCGTTGGCGGGCACTGAAGCTTTCTTT.

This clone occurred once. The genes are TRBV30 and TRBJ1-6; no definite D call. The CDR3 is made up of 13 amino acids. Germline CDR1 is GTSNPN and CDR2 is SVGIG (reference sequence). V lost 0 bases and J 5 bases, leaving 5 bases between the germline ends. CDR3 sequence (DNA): TGTGCCTGGAGTGTTCTAAATAATTCACCCCTCCACTTT. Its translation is CAWSVLNNSPLHF.

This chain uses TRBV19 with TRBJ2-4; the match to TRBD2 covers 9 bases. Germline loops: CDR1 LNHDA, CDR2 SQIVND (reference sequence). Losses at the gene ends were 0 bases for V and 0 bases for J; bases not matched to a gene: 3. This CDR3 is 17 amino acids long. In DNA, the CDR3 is TGTGCCAGTAGTATAGATATACTAGCGGGAGCCAAAAACATTCAGTACTTC. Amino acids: CASSIDILAGAKNIQYF.

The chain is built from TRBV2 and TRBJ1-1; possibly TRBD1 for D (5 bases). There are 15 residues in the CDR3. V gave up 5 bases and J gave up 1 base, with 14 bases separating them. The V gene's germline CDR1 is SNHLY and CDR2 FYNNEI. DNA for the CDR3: TGTGCCAGCAGTCCCCGGAGACAGAAGAACACTGAAGCTTTCTTT. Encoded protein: CASSPRRQKNTEAFF.

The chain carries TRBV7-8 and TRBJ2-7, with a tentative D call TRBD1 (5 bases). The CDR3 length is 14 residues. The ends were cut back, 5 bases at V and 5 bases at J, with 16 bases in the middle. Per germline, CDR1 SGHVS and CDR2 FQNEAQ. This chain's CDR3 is CASSQDNWADEQYF. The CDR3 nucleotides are TGTGCCAGCAGCCAGGACAATTGGGCTGACGAGCAGTACTTC.

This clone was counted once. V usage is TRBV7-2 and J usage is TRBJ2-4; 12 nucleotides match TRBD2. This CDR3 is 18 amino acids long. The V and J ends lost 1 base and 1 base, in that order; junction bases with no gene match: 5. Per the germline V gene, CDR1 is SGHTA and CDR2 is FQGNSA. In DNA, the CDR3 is TGTGCCAGCAGCTTAGTGGGGACTAGCGGGCCGGCCAAAAACATTCAGTACTTC. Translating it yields CASSLVGTSGPAKNIQYF.

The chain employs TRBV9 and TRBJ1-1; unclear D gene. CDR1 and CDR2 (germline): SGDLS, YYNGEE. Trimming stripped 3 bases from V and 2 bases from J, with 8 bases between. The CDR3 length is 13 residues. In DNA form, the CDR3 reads TGTGCCAGCAGCGCCACAGATAACACTGAAGCTTTCTTT. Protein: CASSATDNTEAFF.

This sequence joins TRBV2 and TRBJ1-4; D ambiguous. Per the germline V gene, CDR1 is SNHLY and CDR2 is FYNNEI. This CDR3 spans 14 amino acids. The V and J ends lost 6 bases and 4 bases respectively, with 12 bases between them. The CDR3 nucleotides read TGTGCCAGCAGCCCGGGAAACCTTAATGAAAAACTGTTTTTT. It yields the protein CASSPGNLNEKLFF.

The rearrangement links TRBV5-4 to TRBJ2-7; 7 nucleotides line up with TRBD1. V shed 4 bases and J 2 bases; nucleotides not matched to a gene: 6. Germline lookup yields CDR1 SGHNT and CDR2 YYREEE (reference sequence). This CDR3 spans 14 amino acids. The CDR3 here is CASSRGTEPYEQYF. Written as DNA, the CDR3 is TGTGCCAGCAGCAGAGGGACAGAACCCTACGAGCAGTACTTC.

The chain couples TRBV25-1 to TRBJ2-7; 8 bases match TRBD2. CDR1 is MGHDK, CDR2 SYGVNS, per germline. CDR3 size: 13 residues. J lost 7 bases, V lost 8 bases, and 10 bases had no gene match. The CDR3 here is CASEIAGRREQYF. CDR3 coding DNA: TGTGCCAGCGAAATAGCGGGACGGCGGGAGCAGTACTTC.

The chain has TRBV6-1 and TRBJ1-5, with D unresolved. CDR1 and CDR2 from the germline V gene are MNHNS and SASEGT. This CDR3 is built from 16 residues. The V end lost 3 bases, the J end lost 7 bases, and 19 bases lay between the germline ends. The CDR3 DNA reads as TGTGCCAGCAGTGATGGATTTGGCTCAGGTTACCAGCCCCAGCATTTT. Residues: CASSDGFGSGYQPQHF.

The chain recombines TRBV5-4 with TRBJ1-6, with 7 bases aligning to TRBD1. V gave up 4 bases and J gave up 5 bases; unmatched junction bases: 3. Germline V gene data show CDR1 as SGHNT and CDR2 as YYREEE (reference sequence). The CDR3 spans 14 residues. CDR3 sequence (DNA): TGTGCCAGCAGCCGGGACAGCAATAATTCACCCCTCCACTTT. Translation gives CASSRDSNNSPLHF.

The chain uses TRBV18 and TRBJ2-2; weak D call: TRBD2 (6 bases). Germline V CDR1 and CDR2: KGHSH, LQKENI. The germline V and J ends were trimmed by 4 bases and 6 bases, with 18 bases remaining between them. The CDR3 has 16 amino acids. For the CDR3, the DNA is TGTGCCAGCTCACAAGGGACTGGGGTCAACGCCGGGGAGCTGTTTTTT. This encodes CASSQGTGVNAGELFF.

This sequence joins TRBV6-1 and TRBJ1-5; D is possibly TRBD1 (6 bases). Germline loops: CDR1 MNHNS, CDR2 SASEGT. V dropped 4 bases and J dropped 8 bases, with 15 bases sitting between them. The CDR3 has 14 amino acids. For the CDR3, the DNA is TGTGCCAGCAGTGGAGGGGGAGGGGAAAAGCCCCAGCATTTT. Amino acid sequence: CASSGGGGEKPQHF.

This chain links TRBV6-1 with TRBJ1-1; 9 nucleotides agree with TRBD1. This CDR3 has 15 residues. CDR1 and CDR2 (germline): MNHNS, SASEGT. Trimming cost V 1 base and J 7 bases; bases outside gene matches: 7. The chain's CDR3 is CASSEVTGQGSEAFF. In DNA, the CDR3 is TGTGCCAGCAGTGAAGTGACCGGACAGGGGAGTGAAGCTTTCTTT.

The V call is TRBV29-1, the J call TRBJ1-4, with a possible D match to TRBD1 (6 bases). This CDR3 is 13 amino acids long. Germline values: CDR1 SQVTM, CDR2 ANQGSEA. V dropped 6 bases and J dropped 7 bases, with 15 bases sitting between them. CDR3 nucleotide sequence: TGCAGCGTCTCGACAGGTCTGGTTGAAAAACTGTTTTTT. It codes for CSVSTGLVEKLFF.

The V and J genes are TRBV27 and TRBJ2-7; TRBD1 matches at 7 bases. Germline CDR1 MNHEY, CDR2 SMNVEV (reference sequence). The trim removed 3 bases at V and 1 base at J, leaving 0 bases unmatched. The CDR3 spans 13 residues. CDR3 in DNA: TGTGCCAGCAGTTTGGGACAGTCCTACGAGCAGTACTTC. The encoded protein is CASSLGQSYEQYF.

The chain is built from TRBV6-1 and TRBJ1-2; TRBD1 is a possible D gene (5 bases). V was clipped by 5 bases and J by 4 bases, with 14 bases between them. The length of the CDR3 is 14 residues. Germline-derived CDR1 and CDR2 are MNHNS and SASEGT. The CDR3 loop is CASSPLDKPYGYTF. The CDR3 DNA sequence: TGTGCCAGCAGTCCCCTGGACAAACCCTATGGCTACACCTTC.

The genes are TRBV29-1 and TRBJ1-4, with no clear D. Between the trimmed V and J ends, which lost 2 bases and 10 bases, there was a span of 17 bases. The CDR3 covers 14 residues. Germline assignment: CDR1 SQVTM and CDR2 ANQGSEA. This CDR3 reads CSVESWEGGGKLFF. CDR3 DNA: TGCAGCGTTGAAAGTTGGGAGGGCGGAGGAAAACTGTTTTTT. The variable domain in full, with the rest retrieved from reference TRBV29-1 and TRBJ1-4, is SAVISQKPSRDICQRGTSLTIQCQVDSQVTMMFWYRQQPGQSLTLIATANQGSEATYESGFVIDKFPISRPNLTFSTLTVSNMSPEDSSIYLCSVESWEGGGKLFFGSGTQLSVL.

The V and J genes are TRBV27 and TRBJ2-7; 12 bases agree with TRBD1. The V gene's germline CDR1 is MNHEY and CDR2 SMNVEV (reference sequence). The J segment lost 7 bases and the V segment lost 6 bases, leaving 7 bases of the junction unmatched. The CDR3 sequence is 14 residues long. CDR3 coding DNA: TGTGCCAGCAGGGTGGGACAGGGGGCCTGGGAGCAGTACTTC. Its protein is CASRVGQGAWEQYF.

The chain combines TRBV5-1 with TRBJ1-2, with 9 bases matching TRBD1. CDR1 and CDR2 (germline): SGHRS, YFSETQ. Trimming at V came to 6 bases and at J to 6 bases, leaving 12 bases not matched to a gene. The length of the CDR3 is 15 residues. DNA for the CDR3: TGCGCCAGCAAGCCGGGACAGGGAGGAAAGGATGGCTACACCTTC. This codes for CASKPGQGGKDGYTF.

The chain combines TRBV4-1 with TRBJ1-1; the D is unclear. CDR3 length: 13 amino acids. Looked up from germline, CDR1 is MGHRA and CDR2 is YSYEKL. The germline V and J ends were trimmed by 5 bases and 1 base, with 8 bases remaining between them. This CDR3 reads CASSEGGNTEAFF. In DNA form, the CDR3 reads TGCGCCAGCAGCGAAGGAGGGAACACTGAAGCTTTCTTT.

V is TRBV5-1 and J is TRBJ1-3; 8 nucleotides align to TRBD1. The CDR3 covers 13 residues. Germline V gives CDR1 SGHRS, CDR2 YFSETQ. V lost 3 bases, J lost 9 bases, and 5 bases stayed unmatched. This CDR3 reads CASSSDGTGTIYF. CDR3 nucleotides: TGCGCCAGCAGCTCCGACGGGACAGGCACCATATATTTT.

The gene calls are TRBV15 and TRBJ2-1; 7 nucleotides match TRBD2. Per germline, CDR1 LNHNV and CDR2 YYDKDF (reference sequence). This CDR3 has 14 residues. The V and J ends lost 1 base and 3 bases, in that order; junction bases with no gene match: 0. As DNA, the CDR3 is TGTGCCACCAGCAGAGGGGGGGGCTACAATGAGCAGTTCTTC. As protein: CATSRGGGYNEQFF.

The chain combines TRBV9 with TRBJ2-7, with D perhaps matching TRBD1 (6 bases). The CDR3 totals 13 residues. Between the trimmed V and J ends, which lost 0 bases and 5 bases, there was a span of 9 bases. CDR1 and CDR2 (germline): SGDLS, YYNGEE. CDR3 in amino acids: CASSVGQGHEQYF. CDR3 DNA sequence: TGTGCCAGCAGCGTAGGCCAGGGGCACGAGCAGTACTTC.

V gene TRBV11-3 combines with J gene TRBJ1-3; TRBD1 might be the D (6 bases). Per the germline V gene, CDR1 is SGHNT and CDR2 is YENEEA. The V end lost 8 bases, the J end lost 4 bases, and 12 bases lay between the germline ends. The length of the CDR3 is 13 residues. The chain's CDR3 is CASGYRVGNTIYF. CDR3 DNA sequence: TGTGCCAGCGGCTACAGGGTAGGAAACACCATATATTTT.

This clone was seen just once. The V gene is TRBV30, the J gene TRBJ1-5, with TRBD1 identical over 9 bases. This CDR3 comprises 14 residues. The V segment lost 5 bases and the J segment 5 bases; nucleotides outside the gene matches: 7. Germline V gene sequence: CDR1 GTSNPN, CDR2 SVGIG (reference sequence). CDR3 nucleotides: TGTGCCTGGGGTACGGGACAGGGATATCAGCCCCAGCATTTT. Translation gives CAWGTGQGYQPQHF.

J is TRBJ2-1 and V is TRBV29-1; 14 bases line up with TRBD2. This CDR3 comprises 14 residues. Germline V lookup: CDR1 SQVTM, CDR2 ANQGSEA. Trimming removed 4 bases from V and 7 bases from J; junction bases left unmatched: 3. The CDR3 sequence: CSVGLAGGSNEQFF. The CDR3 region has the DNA TGCAGCGTTGGACTAGCGGGAGGGTCGAATGAGCAGTTCTTC.

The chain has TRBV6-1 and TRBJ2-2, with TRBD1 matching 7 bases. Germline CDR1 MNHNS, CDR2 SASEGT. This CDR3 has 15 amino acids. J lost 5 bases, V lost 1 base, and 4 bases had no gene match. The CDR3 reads CASSEGTGETGELFF. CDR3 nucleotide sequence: TGTGCCAGCAGTGAAGGGACAGGAGAGACCGGGGAGCTGTTTTTT.